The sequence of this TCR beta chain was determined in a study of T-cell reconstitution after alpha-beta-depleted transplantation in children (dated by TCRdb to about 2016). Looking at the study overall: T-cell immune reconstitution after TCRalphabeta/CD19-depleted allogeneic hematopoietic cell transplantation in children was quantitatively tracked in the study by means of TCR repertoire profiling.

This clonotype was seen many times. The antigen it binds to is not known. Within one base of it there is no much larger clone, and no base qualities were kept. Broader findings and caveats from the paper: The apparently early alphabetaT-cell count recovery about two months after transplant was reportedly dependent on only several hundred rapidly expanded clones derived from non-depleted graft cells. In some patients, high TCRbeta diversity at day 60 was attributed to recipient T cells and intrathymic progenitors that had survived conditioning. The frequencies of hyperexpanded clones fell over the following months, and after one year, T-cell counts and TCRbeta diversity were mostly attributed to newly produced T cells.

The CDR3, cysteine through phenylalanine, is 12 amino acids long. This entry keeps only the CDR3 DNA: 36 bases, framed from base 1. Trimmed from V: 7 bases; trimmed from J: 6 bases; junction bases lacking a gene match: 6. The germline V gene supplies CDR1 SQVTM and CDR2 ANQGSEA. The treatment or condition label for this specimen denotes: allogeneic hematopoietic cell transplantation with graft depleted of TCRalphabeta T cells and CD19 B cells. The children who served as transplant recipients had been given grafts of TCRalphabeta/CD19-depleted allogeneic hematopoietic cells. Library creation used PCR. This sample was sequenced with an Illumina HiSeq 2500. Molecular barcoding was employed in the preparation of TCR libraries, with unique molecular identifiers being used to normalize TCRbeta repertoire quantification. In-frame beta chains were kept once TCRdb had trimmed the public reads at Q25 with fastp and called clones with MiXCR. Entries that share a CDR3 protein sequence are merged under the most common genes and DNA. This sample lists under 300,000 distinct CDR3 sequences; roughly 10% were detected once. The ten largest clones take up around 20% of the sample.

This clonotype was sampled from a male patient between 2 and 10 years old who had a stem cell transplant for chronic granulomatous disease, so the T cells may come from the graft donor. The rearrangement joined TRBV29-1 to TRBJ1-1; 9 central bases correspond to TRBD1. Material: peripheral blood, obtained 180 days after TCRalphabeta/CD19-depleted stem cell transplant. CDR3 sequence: CSGRDRAPEAFF. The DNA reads TGCAGCGGCCGGGACAGGGCCCCTGAAGCTTTCTTT.